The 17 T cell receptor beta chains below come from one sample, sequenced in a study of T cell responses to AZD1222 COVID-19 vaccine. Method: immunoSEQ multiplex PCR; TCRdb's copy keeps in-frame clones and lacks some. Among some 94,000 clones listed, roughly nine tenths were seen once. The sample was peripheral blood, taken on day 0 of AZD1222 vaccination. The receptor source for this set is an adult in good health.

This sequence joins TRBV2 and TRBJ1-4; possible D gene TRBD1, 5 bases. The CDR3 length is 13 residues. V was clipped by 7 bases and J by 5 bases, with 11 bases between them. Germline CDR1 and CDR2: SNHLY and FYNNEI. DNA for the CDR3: TGTGCCAGCACCGGGACGGGGAATGAAAAACTGTTTTTT. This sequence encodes CASTGTGNEKLFF.

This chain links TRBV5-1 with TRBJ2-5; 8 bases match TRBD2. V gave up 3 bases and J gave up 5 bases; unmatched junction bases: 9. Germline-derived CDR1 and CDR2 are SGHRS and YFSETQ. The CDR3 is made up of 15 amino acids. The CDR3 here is CASSSAGAVGETQYF. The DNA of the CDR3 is TGCGCCAGCAGCTCAGCGGGGGCCGTAGGGGAGACCCAGTACTTC.

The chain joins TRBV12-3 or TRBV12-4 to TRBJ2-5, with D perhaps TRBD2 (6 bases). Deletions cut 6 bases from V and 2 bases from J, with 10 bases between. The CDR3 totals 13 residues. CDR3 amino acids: CASRLAAQETQYF. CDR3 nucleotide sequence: TGTGCCAGCAGACTAGCCGCGCAAGAGACCCAGTACTTC.

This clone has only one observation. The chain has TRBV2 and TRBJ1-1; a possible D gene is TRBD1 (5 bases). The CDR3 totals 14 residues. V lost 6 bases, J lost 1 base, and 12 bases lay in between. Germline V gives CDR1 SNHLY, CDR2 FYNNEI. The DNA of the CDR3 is TGTGCCAGCAGGGTGGACATACAGAACACTGAAGCTTTCTTT. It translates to CASRVDIQNTEAFF.

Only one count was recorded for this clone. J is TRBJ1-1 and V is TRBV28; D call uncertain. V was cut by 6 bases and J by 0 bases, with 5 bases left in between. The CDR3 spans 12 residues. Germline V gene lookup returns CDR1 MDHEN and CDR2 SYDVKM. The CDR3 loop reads CASRGMNTEAFF. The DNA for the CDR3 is TGTGCCAGCAGGGGGATGAACACTGAAGCTTTCTTT.

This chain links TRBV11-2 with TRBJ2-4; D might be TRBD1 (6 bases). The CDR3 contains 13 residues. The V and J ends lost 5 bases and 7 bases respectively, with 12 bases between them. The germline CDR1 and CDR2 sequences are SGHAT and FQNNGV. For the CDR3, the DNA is TGTGCCAGCAGCCCACTCAGGGGCAACATTCAGTACTTC. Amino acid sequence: CASSPLRGNIQYF.

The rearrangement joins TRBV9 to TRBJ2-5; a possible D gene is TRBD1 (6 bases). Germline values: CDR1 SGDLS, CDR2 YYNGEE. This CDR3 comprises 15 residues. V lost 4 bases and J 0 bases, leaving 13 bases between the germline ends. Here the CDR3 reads CASSTTGTNQETQYF. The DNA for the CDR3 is TGTGCCAGCAGCACCACCGGGACAAACCAAGAGACCCAGTACTTC.

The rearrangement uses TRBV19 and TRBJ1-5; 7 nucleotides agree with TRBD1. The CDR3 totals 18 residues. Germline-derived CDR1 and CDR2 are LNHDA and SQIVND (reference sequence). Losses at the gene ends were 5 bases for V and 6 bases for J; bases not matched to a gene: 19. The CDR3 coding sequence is TGTGCCAGTAGTCCAAAACCAACCGGGACAGCTAGTCGTCAGCCCCAGCATTTT. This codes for CASSPKPTGTASRQPQHF.

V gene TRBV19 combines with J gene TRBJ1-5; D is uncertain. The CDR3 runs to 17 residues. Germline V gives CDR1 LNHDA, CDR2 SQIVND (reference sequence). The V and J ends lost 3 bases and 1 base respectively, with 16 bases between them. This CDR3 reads CASSIKAPTHSNQPQHF. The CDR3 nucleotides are TGTGCCAGTAGTATTAAGGCACCGACCCACAGCAATCAGCCCCAGCATTTT.

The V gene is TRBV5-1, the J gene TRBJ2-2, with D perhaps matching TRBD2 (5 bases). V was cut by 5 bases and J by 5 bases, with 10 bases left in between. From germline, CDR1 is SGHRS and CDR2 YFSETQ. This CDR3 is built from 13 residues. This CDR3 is CASRQRETGELFF. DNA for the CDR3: TGCGCCAGCAGACAAAGGGAGACCGGGGAGCTGTTTTTT.

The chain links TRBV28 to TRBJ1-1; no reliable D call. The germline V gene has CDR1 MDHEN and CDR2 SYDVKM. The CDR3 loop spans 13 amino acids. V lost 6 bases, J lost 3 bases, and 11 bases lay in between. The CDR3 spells CASSPPLDTEAFF. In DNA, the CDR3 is TGTGCCAGCAGCCCCCCTTTGGACACTGAAGCTTTCTTT.

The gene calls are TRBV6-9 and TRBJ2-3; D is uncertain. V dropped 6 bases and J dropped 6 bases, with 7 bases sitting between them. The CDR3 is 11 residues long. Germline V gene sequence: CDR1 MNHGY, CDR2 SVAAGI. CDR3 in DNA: TGTGCCAGCAGACCAGCGGATACGCAGTATTTT. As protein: CASRPADTQYF.

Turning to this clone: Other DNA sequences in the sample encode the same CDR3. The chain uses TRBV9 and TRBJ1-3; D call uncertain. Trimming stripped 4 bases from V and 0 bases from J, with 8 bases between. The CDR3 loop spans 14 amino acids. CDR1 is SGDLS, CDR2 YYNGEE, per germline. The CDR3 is CASSLTDSGNTIYF. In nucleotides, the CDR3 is TGTGCCAGCAGCCTCACAGACTCTGGAAACACCATATATTTT.

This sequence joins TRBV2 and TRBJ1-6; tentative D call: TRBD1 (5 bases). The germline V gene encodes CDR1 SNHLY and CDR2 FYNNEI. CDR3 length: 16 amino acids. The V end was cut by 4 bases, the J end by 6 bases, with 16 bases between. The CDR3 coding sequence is TGTGCCAGCAGTGGTGGTTGGGGGTCTCGTAATTCACCCCTCCACTTT. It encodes CASSGGWGSRNSPLHF.

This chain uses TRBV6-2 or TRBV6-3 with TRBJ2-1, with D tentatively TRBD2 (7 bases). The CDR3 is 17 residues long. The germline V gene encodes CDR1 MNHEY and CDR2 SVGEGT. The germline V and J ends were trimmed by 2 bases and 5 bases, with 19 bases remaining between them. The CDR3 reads CASSYQRGGGAHNEQFF. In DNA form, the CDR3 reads TGTGCCAGCAGTTACCAGCGAGGGGGGGGAGCCCACAATGAGCAGTTCTTC.

CDR3 sequence: CASRSGTINEQYF. In DNA, the CDR3 is TGTGCCTCACGTTCAGGGACGATTAACGAGCAGTACTTC. This rearrangement joins TRBV30 to TRBJ2-7, with D possibly called TRBD1 or TRBD2 (5 bases each). From germline, CDR1 is GTSNPN and CDR2 SVGIG (reference sequence). Deletions cut 7 bases from V and 5 bases from J, with 18 bases between. CDR3 length: 13 amino acids. The variable domain in full, with the rest retrieved from reference TRBV30 and TRBJ2-7, is SQTIHQWPATLVQPVGSPLSLECTVEGTSNPNLYWYRQAAGRGLQLLFYSVGIGQISSEVPQNLSASRPQDRQFILSSKKLLLSDSGFYLCASRSGTINEQYFGPGTRLTVT.

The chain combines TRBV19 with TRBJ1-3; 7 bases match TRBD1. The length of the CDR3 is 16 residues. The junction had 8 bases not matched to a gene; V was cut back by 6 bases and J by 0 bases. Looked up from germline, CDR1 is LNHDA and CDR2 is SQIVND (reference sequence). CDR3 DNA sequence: TGTGCCAGTAGAGTCCGACAGGGCGACTCTGGAAACACCATATATTTT. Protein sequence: CASRVRQGDSGNTIYF.